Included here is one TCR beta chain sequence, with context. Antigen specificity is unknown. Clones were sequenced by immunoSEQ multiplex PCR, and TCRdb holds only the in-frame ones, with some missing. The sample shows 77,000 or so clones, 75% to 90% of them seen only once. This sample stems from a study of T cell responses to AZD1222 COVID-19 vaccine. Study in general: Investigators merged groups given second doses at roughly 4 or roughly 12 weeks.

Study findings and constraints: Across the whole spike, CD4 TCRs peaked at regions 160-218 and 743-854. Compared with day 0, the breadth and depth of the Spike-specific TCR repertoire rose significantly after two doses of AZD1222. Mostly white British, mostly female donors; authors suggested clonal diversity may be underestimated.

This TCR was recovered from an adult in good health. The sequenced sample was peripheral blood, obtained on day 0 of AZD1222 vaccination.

As DNA, the CDR3 is TGTGCCAGCAGTCCTACGAGCACAGATACGCAGTATTTT. It encodes CASSPTSTDTQYF. This chain joins TRBV28 and TRBJ2-3, with D unresolved. CDR3 length: 13 residues. CDR1 MDHEN and CDR2 SYDVKM come from the germline V gene. V was cut by 5 bases and J by 0 bases, with 6 bases left in between.